One and the same sample provided the 3 T cell receptor beta chains below, sequenced in a study of T cell repertoires in cytomegalovirus infection. The antigens these receptors bind are not known. TCRdb re-analysed the reads in MiXCR, keeping a single row per CDR3 protein. Of 250,000 to 300,000 distinct CDR3 sequences in the sample, around 20% were seen once. The starting material was cultured PBMCs, obtained from culture after CMV antigen stimulation. The origin of the receptors is a human donor in good health (CMV status not recorded). Some clones in this sample may be carry-over from other donors' samples.

CDR3 protein: CASSAGAGGQETQYF. As DNA, the CDR3 is TGTGCCAGCAGCGCCGGGGCAGGGGGCCAAGAGACCCAGTACTTC. The chain couples TRBV7-9 to TRBJ2-5, with 7 nucleotides matching TRBD1. The trim removed 5 bases at V and 1 base at J, leaving 7 bases unmatched. The CDR3 spans 15 residues. Germline V gene sequence: CDR1 SEHNR, CDR2 FQNEAQ (reference sequence).

This clonotype was seen a few times. The gene calls are TRBV6-1 and TRBJ2-7; D is undetermined. Germline V lookup: CDR1 MNHNS, CDR2 SASEGT. V lost 7 bases and J 7 bases, leaving 11 bases between the germline ends. The CDR3 totals 11 residues. CDR3 residues: CASTTTFEQYF. The CDR3 DNA reads as TGTGCCAGCACCACCACCTTTGAGCAGTACTTC.

This clonotype was seen at least ten times. The V call is TRBV12-3 or TRBV12-4, the J call TRBJ1-1; TRBD1 is a possible D gene (6 bases). The CDR3 extends over 14 amino acids. V dropped 3 bases and J dropped 0 bases, with 8 bases sitting between them. For the CDR3, the DNA is TGTGCCAGCAGTTTGGACAGCATGAACACTGAAGCTTTCTTT. This translates into CASSLDSMNTEAFF.